Given below is one T cell receptor (beta chain) in context. Source study methods: Nucleated cell counts were estimated from reference gene primer amplification. TCRdb keeps only in-frame clones here, not all; method: immunoSEQ multiplex PCR. Clone size and the V and J calls come from that table; the DNA yielded D and trimming. Seen here are roughly 100,000 clones, approximately 78% observed once, and the top ten hold 9.5% to 10%. The entry originates in a study of blood T cell repertoires in COVID-19. Study details: COVID-19 samples collected from the United States, Italy and Spain covered acute and convalescent phases. PBMCs, B-cell-depleted T cells, or T cells provided the cDNA or gDNA that made up the material.

The sequencing input was peripheral blood. This clonotype was obtained from a man aged 55 to 70 with active or convalescent COVID-19.

The CDR3 reads CASSPPPSSGGNEQFF. CDR3 bases: TGTGCCAGCAGCCCACCCCCCAGTAGCGGGGGCAATGAGCAGTTCTTC. The V and J genes are TRBV7-8 and TRBJ2-1; 9 bases agree with TRBD2. This CDR3 is built from 16 residues. J gave up 6 bases and V 5 bases, and 11 bases lay outside the gene matches. CDR1 is SGHVS and CDR2 is FQNEAQ in the germline V gene.